This passage covers 3 T cell receptor beta chains from one sample sequenced in a study of cytomegalovirus exposure and HLA in healthy donors. Use of 60 Vbeta and 13 Jbeta primers characterized the PCR. Sequenced by immunoSEQ multiplex PCR; TCRdb stores in-frame clones only, minus some. The data show about 72,000 clones, 75% to 85% seen once. The sequencing input was PBMCs. These receptor sequences come from a man in his forties in good health and CMV-seronegative.

This sequence joins TRBV30 and TRBJ1-5; D may be TRBD1 (5 bases). The CDR3 is 13 amino acids. Germline CDR1 GTSNPN, CDR2 SVGIG (reference sequence). The ends were cut back, 1 base at V and 2 bases at J, with 6 bases in the middle. The CDR3 bases are TGTGCCTGGAGTGCAGGGCGCAATCAGCCCCAGCATTTT. It is translated as CAWSAGRNQPQHF.

V gene TRBV13 combines with J gene TRBJ2-7; 10 bases match TRBD1. V lost 1 base and J lost 0; bases outside the gene matches: 3. CDR3 size: 16 residues. Germline V gene data show CDR1 as PRHDT and CDR2 as FYEKMQ (reference sequence). CDR3 bases: TGTGCCAGCAGCTTAGTCGGGACAGGGGACTCCTACGAGCAGTACTTC. The encoded protein is CASSLVGTGDSYEQYF. Drawing the rest from reference TRBV13 and TRBJ2-7, the complete variable domain is AAGVIQSPRHLIKEKRETATLKCYPIPRHDTVYWYQQGPGQDPQFLISFYEKMQSDKGSIPDRFSAQQFSDYHSELNMSSLELGDSALYFCASSLVGTGDSYEQYFGPGTRLTVT.

The V call is TRBV6-1, the J call TRBJ1-2, with TRBD1 matching 7 bases. The V gene's germline CDR1 is MNHNS and CDR2 SASEGT. J was trimmed by 8 bases and V by 7 bases; bases with no gene match: 16. The CDR3 has 15 residues. The CDR3 DNA reads as TGTGCCAGCACCTTGAGAGGTACAGGGACAGACGGCTACACCTTC. It yields the protein CASTLRGTGTDGYTF.